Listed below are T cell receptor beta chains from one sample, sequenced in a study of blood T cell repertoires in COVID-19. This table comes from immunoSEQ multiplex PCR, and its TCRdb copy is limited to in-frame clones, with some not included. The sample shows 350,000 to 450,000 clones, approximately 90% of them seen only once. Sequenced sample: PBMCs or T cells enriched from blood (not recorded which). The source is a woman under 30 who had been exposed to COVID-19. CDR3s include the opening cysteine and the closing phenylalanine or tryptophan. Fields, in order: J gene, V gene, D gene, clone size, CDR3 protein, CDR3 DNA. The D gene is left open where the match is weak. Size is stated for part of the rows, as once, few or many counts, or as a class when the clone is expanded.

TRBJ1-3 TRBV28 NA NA CASSFRGGSGNTIYF TGTGCCAGCAGTTTTAGGGGGGGCTCTGGAAACACCATATATTTT
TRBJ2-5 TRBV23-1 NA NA CASSQSPRGSGETQYF TGCGCCAGCAGTCAATCGCCCAGGGGTTCGGGGGAGACCCAGTACTTC
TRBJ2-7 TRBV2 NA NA CASSEPEGRVAGPYEQYF TGTGCCAGCAGTGAACCCGAGGGAAGGGTGGCGGGTCCCTACGAGCAGTACTTC
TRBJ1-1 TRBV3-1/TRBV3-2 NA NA CASSRGHQPNTEAFF TGTGCCAGCAGCCGTGGGCATCAACCTAACACTGAAGCTTTCTTT
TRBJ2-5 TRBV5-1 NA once CATSPWAGAETQYF TGCGCCACCTCCCCCTGGGCAGGGGCGGAGACCCAGTACTTC
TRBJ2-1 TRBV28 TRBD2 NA CASSPPTSGRFHEQFF TGTGCCAGCAGTCCACCGACTAGCGGGAGATTCCATGAGCAGTTCTTC
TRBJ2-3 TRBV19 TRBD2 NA CASQLAGGTDTQYF TGTGCCAGTCAACTAGCGGGGGGCACAGATACGCAGTATTTT
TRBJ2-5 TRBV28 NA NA CASSSTLLETQYF TGTGCCAGCAGTTCGACTCTCCTGGAGACCCAGTACTTC
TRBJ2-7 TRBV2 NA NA CASSDRGDEQYF TGTGCCAGCAGTGACAGGGGGGACGAGCAGTACTTC
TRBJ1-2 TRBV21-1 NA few CASSKEPDYYGYTF TGTGCCAGCAGCAAAGAACCAGACTACTATGGCTACACCTTC
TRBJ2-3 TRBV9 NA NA CASSALALTSTDTQYF TGTGCCAGCAGCGCGCTAGCGCTTACTAGCACAGATACGCAGTATTTT
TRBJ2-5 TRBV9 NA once CASSESGETQYF TGTGCCAGCAGCGAGAGCGGGGAGACCCAGTACTTC
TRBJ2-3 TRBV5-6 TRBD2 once CASSLFSGGSTDTQYF TGTGCCAGCAGCTTGTTTAGCGGGGGGAGCACAGATACGCAGTATTTT
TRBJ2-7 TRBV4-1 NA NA CASSQESLGIYEQYF TGCGCCAGCAGCCAAGAGTCCCTCGGGATCTACGAGCAGTACTTC
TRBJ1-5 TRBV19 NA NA CASTSLDTFNQPQHF TGTGCCAGTACCTCCCTGGACACCTTCAATCAGCCCCAGCATTTT
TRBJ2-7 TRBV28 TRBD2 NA CASSWNRRTSGNYEQYF TGTGCCAGCAGTTGGAACCGCCGGACTAGCGGGAACTACGAGCAGTACTTC
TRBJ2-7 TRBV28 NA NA CASSRSGFEQYF TGTGCCAGCAGTCGTTCAGGGTTCGAGCAGTACTTC
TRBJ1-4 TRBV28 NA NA CASSRVLGLGGNEKLFF TGTGCCAGCAGCCGGGTGTTGGGGCTGGGGGGTAATGAAAAACTGTTTTTT
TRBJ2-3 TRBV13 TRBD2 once CASSRTSGEDTQYF TGTGCCAGCAGCAGGACTAGCGGGGAAGATACGCAGTATTTT
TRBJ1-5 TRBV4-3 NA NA CASSPRPWDQPQHF TGCGCCAGCAGCCCTAGACCCTGGGATCAGCCCCAGCATTTT
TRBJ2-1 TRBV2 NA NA CASSVQGFSYNEQFF TGTGCCAGCAGCGTACAGGGCTTTTCCTACAATGAGCAGTTCTTC
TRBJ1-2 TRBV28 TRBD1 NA CASSFPTGRDYGYTF TGTGCCAGCAGTTTCCCGACAGGGAGAGACTATGGCTACACCTTC
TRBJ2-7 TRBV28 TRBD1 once CASSETGTGSYEQYF TGTGCCAGCAGTGAAACCGGGACAGGATCCTACGAGCAGTACTTC
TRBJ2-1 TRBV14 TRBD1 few CASSQEAGDRGASEQFF TGTGCCAGCAGCCAAGAAGCAGGGGACAGGGGGGCGAGTGAGCAGTTCTTC
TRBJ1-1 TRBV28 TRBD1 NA CASSRQGENTEAFF TGTGCCAGCAGCCGACAGGGGGAGAACACTGAAGCTTTCTTT
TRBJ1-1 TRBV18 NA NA CASSPFISREPNTEAFF TGTGCCAGCTCACCCTTCATTTCCCGGGAACCCAACACTGAAGCTTTCTTT
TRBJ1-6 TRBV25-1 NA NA CASSSDSGRLHF TGTGCCAGCAGTTCAGACAGTGGGCGCCTCCACTTT
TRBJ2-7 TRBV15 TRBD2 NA CATSREAGGGYEQYF TGTGCCACCAGCAGAGAGGCGGGGGGAGGATACGAGCAGTACTTC
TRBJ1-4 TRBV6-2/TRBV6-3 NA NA CASSGDLTGVDEKLFF TGTGCCAGCAGTGGGGATTTGACGGGGGTCGACGAAAAACTGTTTTTT
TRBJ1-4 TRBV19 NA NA CASSPLTGEGEKLFF TGTGCCAGTAGCCCATTAACGGGCGAGGGTGAAAAACTGTTTTTT
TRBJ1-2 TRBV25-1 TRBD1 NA CASRPAGTGVPMDYGYTF TGTGCCAGCAGGCCAGCGGGGACAGGGGTGCCTATGGACTATGGCTACACCTTC
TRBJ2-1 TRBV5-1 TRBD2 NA CASAFFGRGSNNEQFF TGCGCCAGCGCCTTTTTCGGTCGCGGGAGTAACAATGAGCAGTTCTTC
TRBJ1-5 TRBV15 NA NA CATSRDRGWPQHF TGTGCCACCAGCAGAGATAGAGGGTGGCCCCAGCATTTT
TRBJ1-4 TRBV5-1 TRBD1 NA CASSSGQGLTNEKLFF TGCGCCAGCAGCTCGGGACAGGGGCTAACTAATGAAAAACTGTTTTTT
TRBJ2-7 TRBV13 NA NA CASSSPVSGSYEQYF TGTGCCAGCAGCTCCCCCGTTAGCGGATCCTACGAGCAGTACTTC
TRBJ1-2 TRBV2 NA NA CASSTRGGFRGYTF TGTGCCAGCAGTACCCGCGGTGGGTTTCGGGGCTACACCTTC